The rows below give T cell receptor beta chains drawn from one sample of a study of T cell responses to AZD1222 COVID-19 vaccine. Produced via immunoSEQ multiplex PCR; TCRdb's table is partial and in-frame only. The sample has some 150,000 clones, roughly nine tenths seen once. Sequences were derived from peripheral blood, sampled on day 0 of AZD1222 vaccination. The receptors stem from an adult in good health. The CDR3 runs from the conserved cysteine through the conserved F or W. Fields, in order: V gene, clone size, J gene, D gene, CDR3 protein, CDR3 DNA. A D gene is named only where the DNA matches it firmly. Clone size is not always given. Where it is, it says once, few, many or a class for expanded clones.

TRBV19	.	TRBJ1-2	TRBD1	CASSPDTSGQAYGYTF	TGTGCCAGTAGTCCAGACACCTCGGGACAGGCCTATGGCTACACCTTC
TRBV6-5	.	TRBJ1-2	.	CASPRPPYGYTF	TGTGCCAGCCCGAGACCCCCTTATGGCTACACCTTC
TRBV6-2/TRBV6-3	.	TRBJ2-7	.	CASSWTGGLQYF	TGTGCCAGCAGTTGGACGGGCGGGTTGCAGTACTTC
TRBV15	.	TRBJ1-5	.	CATSTFDSLGPQHF	TGTGCCACCAGCACGTTTGACAGTCTGGGGCCCCAGCATTTT
TRBV5-4	.	TRBJ2-3	.	CASSPPRGSTDTQYF	TGTGCCAGCAGCCCCCCTAGAGGGAGCACAGATACGCAGTATTTT
TRBV9	.	TRBJ1-5	.	CASSVGPRPEGPQHF	TGTGCCAGCAGCGTAGGTCCACGTCCCGAGGGGCCCCAGCATTTT
TRBV7-2	.	TRBJ2-6	.	CASSQWVLGSGANVLTF	TGTGCCAGCAGCCAGTGGGTCCTGGGTTCGGGGGCCAACGTCCTGACTTTC
TRBV6-5	.	TRBJ2-7	.	CASSIETIYEQYF	TGTGCCAGCAGTATCGAGACAATCTACGAGCAGTACTTC
TRBV2	.	TRBJ1-6	.	CASSVGMGVSPLHF	TGTGCCAGCAGTGTTGGTATGGGGGTCTCACCCCTCCACTTT
TRBV18	.	TRBJ2-1	.	CASGTFLSGQFF	TGTGCCAGCGGGACCTTCCTCTCAGGGCAGTTCTTC
TRBV5-8	.	TRBJ2-3	TRBD1	CASSLNHRGPKGTDTQYF	TGTGCCAGCAGCCTCAATCACAGGGGGCCTAAGGGCACAGATACGCAGTATTTT
TRBV7-4	.	TRBJ2-3	.	CASGHTDTQYF	TGTGCCAGCGGGCACACAGATACGCAGTATTTT
TRBV6-2/TRBV6-3	.	TRBJ2-7	TRBD2	CASSPTGGGEYF	TGTGCCAGCAGCCCTACGGGGGGAGGCGAATACTTC
TRBV5-4	.	TRBJ1-2	.	CASSSSQGKAYGYTF	TGTGCCAGCAGCTCATCCCAGGGCAAGGCCTATGGCTACACCTTC
TRBV9	.	TRBJ1-2	.	CASSVYGAEGYTF	TGTGCCAGCAGCGTATACGGGGCGGAGGGCTACACCTTC
TRBV10-2	few	TRBJ1-5	.	CASSDTFVASSNQPQHF	TGCGCCAGCAGTGATACCTTCGTAGCCTCGAGCAATCAGCCCCAGCATTTT
TRBV6-5	once	TRBJ2-1	.	CASTQGGSWDEQFF	TGTGCCAGCACCCAAGGGGGGAGTTGGGATGAGCAGTTCTTC
TRBV7-8	.	TRBJ2-5	.	CASSLAGIETQYF	TGTGCCAGCAGCTTGGCAGGGATTGAGACCCAGTACTTC